This passage covers 4 T cell receptor beta chains from one sample sequenced in a study of blood T cell repertoires in COVID-19. Produced via immunoSEQ multiplex PCR; TCRdb's table is partial and in-frame only. The sample holds about 190,000 clones, approximately 84% seen once. Sequencing was done on a sample of peripheral blood. Receptors originate from a woman in her 70s with active or convalescent COVID-19.

For the CDR3, the DNA is TGCGCCAGCAGCTTATCAGACAGGGTGAACACTGAAGCTTTCTTT. Protein: CASSLSDRVNTEAFF. The rearrangement uses TRBV5-1 and TRBJ1-1, with 7 bases that match TRBD1. Per the germline V gene, CDR1 is SGHRS and CDR2 is YFSETQ. The CDR3 contains 15 residues. The junction had 4 bases not matched to a gene; V was cut back by 2 bases and J by 0 bases. Combining the CDR3 with reference TRBV5-1 and TRBJ1-1 gives the whole variable domain KAGVTQTPRYLIKTRGQQVTLSCSPISGHRSVSWYQQTPGQGLQFLFEYFSETQRNKGNFPGRFSGRQFSNSRSEMNVSTLELGDSALYLCASSLSDRVNTEAFFGQGTRLTVV.

This chain joins TRBV7-9 and TRBJ2-1; D is uncertain. Germline V gene lookup returns CDR1 SEHNR and CDR2 FQNEAQ (reference sequence). There are 14 residues in the CDR3. Trimming took 0 bases from V and 3 from J, leaving 6 bases between them. In DNA, the CDR3 is TGTGCCAGCAGCTTAGCTACAGACTACAATGAGCAGTTCTTC. Amino acid sequence: CASSLATDYNEQFF.

The chain has TRBV21-1 and TRBJ1-1; the table's D call, TRBD1, has no DNA check behind it. TRBV21-1 is assigned pseudogene status. The CDR3 is made up of 15 amino acids. This CDR3 reads CASSKDDTMNTEAFF. CDR3 DNA: TGTGCCAGCAGCAAAGATGACACCATGAACACTGAAGCTTTCTTT.

The CDR3 sequence: CASSSSRGYEQYF. The DNA for the CDR3 is TGTGCCAGCAGCTCCTCCAGGGGTTACGAGCAGTACTTC. J is TRBJ2-7 and V is TRBV7-6; TRBD1 is a possible D gene (6 bases). This CDR3 is built from 13 residues. V was shortened by 4 bases and J by 4 bases, with 11 bases between the two germline ends. Looked up from germline, CDR1 is SGHVS and CDR2 is FNYEAQ.